This TCR beta chain appears in the sequencing data of a study of technical replicates of blood from a few donors. TCRdb keeps only in-frame clones here, not all; method: immunoSEQ multiplex PCR. Here the sample spans some 58,000 clones, around 95% being singletons. Germline lookup yields CDR1 MDHEN and CDR2 SYDVKM. Trimming removed 1 base at V and 3 bases at J, with 6 bases between. The CDR3 spans 13 residues. The chain employs TRBV28 and TRBJ1-1; D is unresolved. Sequencing used T cells isolated from PBMCs. The TCR originated in a human donor in good health. CDR3 sequence: CASSLSKYTEAFF. The CDR3 region has the DNA TGTGCCAGCAGTTTATCCAAATACACTGAAGCTTTCTTT. The full variable domain, its missing parts supplied by reference TRBV28 and TRBJ1-1, is DVKVTQSSRYLVKRTGEKVFLECVQDMDHENMFWYRQDPGLGLRLIYFSYDVKMKEKGDIPEGYSVSREKKERFSLILESASTNQTSMYLCASSLSKYTEAFFGQGTRLTVV.